These 8 T cell receptor beta chains originate from one sample sequenced in a study of blood T cell repertoires in COVID-19. The method was immunoSEQ multiplex PCR; TCRdb's version includes in-frame clones alone and lacks a portion of them. The sample contains around 30,000 clones, roughly 85% of which appear only once. The source material was peripheral blood. These receptors all come from a man between 60 and 75 years old with active COVID-19.

J is TRBJ2-7 and V is TRBV6-5; D is perhaps TRBD2 (6 bases). The V gene's germline CDR1 is MNHEY and CDR2 SVGAGI. The CDR3 is 11 residues long. V lost 8 bases to trimming and J lost 3 bases, with 8 bases between them. CDR3 sequence reads: CASAGHYEQYF. DNA for the CDR3: TGTGCCAGCGCGGGGCACTACGAGCAGTACTTC.

This chain links TRBV6-5 with TRBJ1-2, with 8 bases fitting TRBD1. This CDR3 region has 13 residues. V lost 5 bases to trimming and J lost 4 bases; unmatched junction nucleotides: 3. The germline V gene encodes CDR1 MNHEY and CDR2 SVGAGI. CDR3 residues: CASSRQGSYGYTF. For the CDR3, the DNA is TGTGCCAGCAGTAGACAGGGGAGCTATGGCTACACCTTC.

The genes are TRBV3-1 (or the pseudogene TRBV3-2) and TRBJ2-1; possible D gene TRBD2, 6 bases. Germline V gene lookup returns CDR1 LGHDT and CDR2 YNNKEL (reference sequence). Trimming took 3 bases from V and 0 from J, leaving 9 bases between them. This CDR3 contains 15 residues. The CDR3 DNA follows: TGTGCCAGCAGCCACGGCGGGAACTCCTACAATGAGCAGTTCTTC. This gives the protein CASSHGGNSYNEQFF.

This rearrangement joins TRBV3-1 (or the pseudogene TRBV3-2) to TRBJ2-1; 8 bases match TRBD2. The ends lost 1 base at V and 9 bases at J; junction bases unmatched: 14. The CDR3 has 17 residues. Per the germline V gene, CDR1 is LGHDT and CDR2 is YNNKEL (reference sequence). The CDR3 DNA follows: TGTGCCAGCAGCCAAGGCACGGGACTAGGTTTCGGTGGTGAGCAGTTCTTC. Amino acid sequence: CASSQGTGLGFGGEQFF.

The rearrangement uses TRBV27 and TRBJ1-5; 11 bases map to TRBD1. CDR3 size: 18 residues. The V segment lost 8 bases and the J segment 4 bases; nucleotides outside the gene matches: 16. The germline CDR1 and CDR2 sequences are MNHEY and SMNVEV (reference sequence). The CDR3 loop reads CASRSVDSGTGGNQPQHF. CDR3 sequence (DNA): TGTGCCAGCCGATCAGTAGACTCCGGGACAGGGGGTAATCAGCCCCAGCATTTT.

This sequence joins TRBV5-1 and TRBJ2-3; D might be TRBD2 (6 bases). Germline V gene lookup returns CDR1 SGHRS and CDR2 YFSETQ. The CDR3 spans 13 residues. V was trimmed by 4 bases and J by 1 base, leaving 7 bases between them. The CDR3 sequence: CASSPGGTDTQYF. The DNA of the CDR3 is TGCGCCAGCAGCCCGGGAGGCACAGATACGCAGTATTTT.

The V and J genes are TRBV5-1 and TRBJ1-4; D call uncertain. Germline V gene data show CDR1 as SGHRS and CDR2 as YFSETQ. V was shortened by 0 bases and J by 9 bases, with 9 bases between the two germline ends. The CDR3 length is 13 residues. CDR3 amino acids: CASSLEFGKKLFF. The CDR3 DNA follows: TGCGCCAGCAGCTTGGAATTCGGGAAAAAACTGTTTTTT.

The chain combines TRBV3-1 (or the pseudogene TRBV3-2) with TRBJ2-4; 9 bases line up with TRBD2. The CDR3 has 15 residues. The V gene end was trimmed by 4 bases and the J gene end by 7 bases; junction bases not matched to a gene: 8. The germline gives CDR1 LGHDT, CDR2 YNNKEL (reference sequence). The CDR3 here is CASSRGLASTNIQYF. The CDR3 DNA is TGTGCCAGCAGCCGCGGACTAGCGAGTACGAACATTCAGTACTTC.